The TCR beta chain under discussion was sequenced for a study of CD8 T cells in Susac syndrome. V shed 0 bases and J 1 base; nucleotides not matched to a gene: 3. Per germline, CDR1 SGHNT and CDR2 YYREEE (reference sequence). CDR3 length: 16 residues. Reverse transcription of roughly 0.45 to 1 ug RNA was performed with random hexamers. TCRdb reprocessed the immunoSEQ multiplex PCR reads via MiXCR and lists one record per CDR3 protein. The sample includes more than 75,000 distinct CDR3 sequences, roughly 91% of them seen just once. V and J are TRBV5-4 and TRBJ2-3, with TRBD1 identical over 9 bases. The origin of this receptor is a human donor in good health. What was sequenced was CD8+ T cells from PBMCs. The CDR3 DNA follows: TGTGCCAGCAGCTTGGAGGACAGGGGACGCACAGATACGCAGTATTTT. This codes for CASSLEDRGRTDTQYF.